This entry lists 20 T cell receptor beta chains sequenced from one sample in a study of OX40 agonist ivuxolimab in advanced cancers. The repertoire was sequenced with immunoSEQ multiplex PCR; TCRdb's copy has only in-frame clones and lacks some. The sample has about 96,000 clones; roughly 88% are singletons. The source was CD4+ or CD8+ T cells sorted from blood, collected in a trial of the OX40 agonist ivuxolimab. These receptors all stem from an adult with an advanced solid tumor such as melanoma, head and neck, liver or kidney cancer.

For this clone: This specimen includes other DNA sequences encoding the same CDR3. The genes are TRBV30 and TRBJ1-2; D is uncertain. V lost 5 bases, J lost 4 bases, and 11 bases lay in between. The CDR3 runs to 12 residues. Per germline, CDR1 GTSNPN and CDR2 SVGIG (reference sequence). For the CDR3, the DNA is TGTGCCTGGTCGCGGACTGCCTATGGCTACACCTTC. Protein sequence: CAWSRTAYGYTF.

In nucleotides, the CDR3 is TGTGCCAGCAGTTTTGCCGGGACAAGAAGTGAAAAACTGTTTTTT. It encodes CASSFAGTRSEKLFF. The chain couples TRBV28 to TRBJ1-4; D might be TRBD1 (6 bases). V lost 3 bases and J lost 7, with 15 bases in between. This CDR3 spans 15 amino acids. Germline V gene data show CDR1 as MDHEN and CDR2 as SYDVKM. The full variable domain, with the rest looked up from reference TRBV28 and TRBJ1-4, is DVKVTQSSRYLVKRTGEKVFLECVQDMDHENMFWYRQDPGLGLRLIYFSYDVKMKEKGDIPEGYSVSREKKERFSLILESASTNQTSMYLCASSFAGTRSEKLFFGSGTQLSVL.

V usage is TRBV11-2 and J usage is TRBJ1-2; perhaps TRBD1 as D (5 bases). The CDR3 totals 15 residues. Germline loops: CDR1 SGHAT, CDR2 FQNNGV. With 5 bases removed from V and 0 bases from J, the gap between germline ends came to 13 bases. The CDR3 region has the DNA TGTGCCAGCAGCCAGGTCGGGGCGACTAACTATGGCTACACCTTC. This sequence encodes CASSQVGATNYGYTF.

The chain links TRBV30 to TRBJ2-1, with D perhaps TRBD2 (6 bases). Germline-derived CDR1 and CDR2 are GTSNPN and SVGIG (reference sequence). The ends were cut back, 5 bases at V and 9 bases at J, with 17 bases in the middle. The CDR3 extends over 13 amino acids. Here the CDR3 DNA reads TGTGCCTGGGCCTCTGGGGGGTATGCTGAGCAGTTCTTC. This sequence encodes CAWASGGYAEQFF.

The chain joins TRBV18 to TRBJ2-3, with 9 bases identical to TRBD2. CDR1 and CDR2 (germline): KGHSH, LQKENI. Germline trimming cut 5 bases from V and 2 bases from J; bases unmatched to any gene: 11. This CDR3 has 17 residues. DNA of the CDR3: TGTGCCAGCTCAGACTCGCCTAGCGGGGCTCTCACAGATACGCAGTATTTT. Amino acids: CASSDSPSGALTDTQYF.

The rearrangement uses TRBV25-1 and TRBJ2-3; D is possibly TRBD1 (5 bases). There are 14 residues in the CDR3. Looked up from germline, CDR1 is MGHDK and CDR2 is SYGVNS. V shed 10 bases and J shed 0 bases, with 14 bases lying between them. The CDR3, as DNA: TGTGCCACCCTTTCAGGGCGGAGCACAGATACGCAGTATTTT. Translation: CATLSGRSTDTQYF.

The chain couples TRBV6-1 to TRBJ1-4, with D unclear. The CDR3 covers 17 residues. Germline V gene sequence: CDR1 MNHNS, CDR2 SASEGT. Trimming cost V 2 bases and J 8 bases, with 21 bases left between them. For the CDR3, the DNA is TGTGCCAGCAGTGAATTTTCGTCTTTTAGTTTGATCGAAAAACTGTTTTTT. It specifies CASSEFSSFSLIEKLFF.

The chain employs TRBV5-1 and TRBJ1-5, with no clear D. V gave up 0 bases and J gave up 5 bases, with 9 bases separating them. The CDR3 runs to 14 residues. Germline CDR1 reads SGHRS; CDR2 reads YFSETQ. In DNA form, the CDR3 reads TGCGCCAGCAGCTTGGGTACGGATGATCAGCCCCAGCATTTT. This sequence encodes CASSLGTDDQPQHF.

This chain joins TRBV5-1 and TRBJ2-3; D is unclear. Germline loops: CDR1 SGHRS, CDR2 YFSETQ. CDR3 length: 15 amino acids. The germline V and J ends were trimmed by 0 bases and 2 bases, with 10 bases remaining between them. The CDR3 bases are TGCGCCAGCAGCTTGGCCGACAAGACCACAGATACGCAGTATTTT. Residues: CASSLADKTTDTQYF.

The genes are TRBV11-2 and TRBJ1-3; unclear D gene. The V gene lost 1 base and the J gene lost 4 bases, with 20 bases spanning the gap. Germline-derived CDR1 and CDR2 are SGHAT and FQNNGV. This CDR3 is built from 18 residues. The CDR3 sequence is CASSLVPGRGWSGNTIYF. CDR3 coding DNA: TGTGCCAGCAGCTTAGTCCCGGGCCGCGGATGGAGCGGAAACACCATATATTTT.

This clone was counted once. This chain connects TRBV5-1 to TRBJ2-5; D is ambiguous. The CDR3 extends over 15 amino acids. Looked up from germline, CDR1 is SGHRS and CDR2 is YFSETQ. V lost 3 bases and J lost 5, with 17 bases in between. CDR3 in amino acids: CASSSGRRALETQYF. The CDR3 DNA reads TGCGCCAGCAGCTCCGGACGTAGGGCGCTGGAGACCCAGTACTTC.

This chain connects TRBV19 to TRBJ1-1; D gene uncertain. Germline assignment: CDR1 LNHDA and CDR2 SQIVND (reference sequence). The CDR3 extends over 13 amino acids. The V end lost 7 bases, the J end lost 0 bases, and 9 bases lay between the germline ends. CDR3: CASKAVMNTEAFF. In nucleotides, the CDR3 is TGTGCCAGTAAGGCTGTCATGAACACTGAAGCTTTCTTT.

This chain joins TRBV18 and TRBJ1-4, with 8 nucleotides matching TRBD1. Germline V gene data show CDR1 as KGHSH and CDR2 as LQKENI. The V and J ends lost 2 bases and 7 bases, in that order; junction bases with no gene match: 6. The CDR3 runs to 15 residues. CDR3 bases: TGTGCCAGCTCACCATCGGCAGGGGGCCTTGAAAAACTGTTTTTT. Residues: CASSPSAGGLEKLFF.

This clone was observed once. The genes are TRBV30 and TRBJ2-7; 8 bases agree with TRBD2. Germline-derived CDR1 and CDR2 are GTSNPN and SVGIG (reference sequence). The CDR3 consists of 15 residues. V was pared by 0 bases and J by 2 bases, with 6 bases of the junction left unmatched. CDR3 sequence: CAWSVGLAGPYEQYF. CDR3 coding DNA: TGTGCCTGGAGTGTCGGGCTAGCGGGCCCCTACGAGCAGTACTTC.

This CDR3 reads CATAPGVDSGNTIYF. The DNA of the CDR3 is TGTGCCACCGCTCCAGGGGTGGATTCTGGAAACACCATATATTTT. This chain uses TRBV10-3 with TRBJ1-3, with D tentatively TRBD1 (6 bases). With 10 bases removed from V and 1 base from J, the gap between germline ends came to 17 bases. The CDR3 has 15 amino acids. Germline CDR1 is ENHRY and CDR2 is SYGVKD.

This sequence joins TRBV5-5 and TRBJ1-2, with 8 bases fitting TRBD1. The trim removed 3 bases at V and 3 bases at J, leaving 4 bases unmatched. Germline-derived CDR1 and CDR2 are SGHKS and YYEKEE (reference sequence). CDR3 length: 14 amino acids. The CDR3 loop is CASSSGGADYGYTF. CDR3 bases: TGTGCCAGCAGCTCAGGGGGCGCCGACTATGGCTACACCTTC.

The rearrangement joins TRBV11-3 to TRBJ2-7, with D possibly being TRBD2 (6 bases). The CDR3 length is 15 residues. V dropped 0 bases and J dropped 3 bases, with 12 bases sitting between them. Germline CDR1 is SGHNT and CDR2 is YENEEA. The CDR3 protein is CASSLDSTRDYEQYF. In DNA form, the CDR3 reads TGTGCCAGCAGCTTAGATTCGACGCGGGACTACGAGCAGTACTTC.

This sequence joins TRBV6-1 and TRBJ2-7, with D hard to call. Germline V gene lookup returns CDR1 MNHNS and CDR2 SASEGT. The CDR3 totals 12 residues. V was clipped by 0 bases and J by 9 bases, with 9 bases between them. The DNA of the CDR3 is TGTGCCAGCAGTGAAGCTTGGCCGCCGCAGTACTTC. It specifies CASSEAWPPQYF.

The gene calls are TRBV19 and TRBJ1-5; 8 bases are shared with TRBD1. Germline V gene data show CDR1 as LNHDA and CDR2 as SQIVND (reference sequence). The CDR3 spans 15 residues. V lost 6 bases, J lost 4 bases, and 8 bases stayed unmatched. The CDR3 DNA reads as TGTGCCAGTAGACCGGGACAGGCTATAAATCAGCCCCAGCATTTT. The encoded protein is CASRPGQAINQPQHF. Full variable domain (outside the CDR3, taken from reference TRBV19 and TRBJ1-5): DGGITQSPKYLFRKEGQNVTLSCEQNLNHDAMYWYRQDPGQGLRLIYYSQIVNDFQKGDIAEGYSVSREKKESFPLTVTSAQKNPTAFYLCASRPGQAINQPQHFGDGTRLSIL.

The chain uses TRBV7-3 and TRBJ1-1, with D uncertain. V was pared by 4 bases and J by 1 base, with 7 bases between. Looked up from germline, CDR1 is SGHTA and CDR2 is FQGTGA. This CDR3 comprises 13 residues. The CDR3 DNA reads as TGTGCCAGCAGCTCCCTATCGAACACTGAAGCTTTCTTT. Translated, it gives CASSSLSNTEAFF.